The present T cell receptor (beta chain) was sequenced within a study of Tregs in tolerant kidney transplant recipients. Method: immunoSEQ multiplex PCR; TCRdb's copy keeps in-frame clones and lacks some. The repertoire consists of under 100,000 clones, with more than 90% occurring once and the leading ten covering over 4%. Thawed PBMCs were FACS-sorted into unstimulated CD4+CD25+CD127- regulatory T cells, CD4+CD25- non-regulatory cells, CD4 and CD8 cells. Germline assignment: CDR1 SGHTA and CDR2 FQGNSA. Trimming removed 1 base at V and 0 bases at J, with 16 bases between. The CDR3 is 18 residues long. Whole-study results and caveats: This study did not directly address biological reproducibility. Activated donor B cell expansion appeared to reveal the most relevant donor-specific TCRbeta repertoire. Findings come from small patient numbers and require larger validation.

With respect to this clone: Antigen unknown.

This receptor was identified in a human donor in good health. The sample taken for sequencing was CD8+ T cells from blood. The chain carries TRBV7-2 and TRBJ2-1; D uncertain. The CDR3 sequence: CASSLDPPLHGSYNEQFF. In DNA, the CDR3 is TGTGCCAGCAGCTTAGACCCCCCCCTTCATGGCTCCTACAATGAGCAGTTCTTC. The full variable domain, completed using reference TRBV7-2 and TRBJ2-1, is GAGVSQSPSNKVTEKGKDVELRCDPISGHTALYWYRQSLGQGLEFLIYFQGNSAPDKSGLPSDRFSAERTGGSVSTLTIQRTQQEDSAVYLCASSLDPPLHGSYNEQFFGPGTRLTVL.